This TCR beta chain is from a study of shared clonotypes between healthy human individuals. Clones were sequenced by immunoSEQ multiplex PCR, and TCRdb holds only the in-frame ones, with some missing. The sample has roughly 1.4 million clones, 98% seen once. Participating donors were healthy, HIV-negative adults free of recent acute infections or vaccinations. All of the donors resided in Nashville, Tennessee, and each was a Caucasian adult. This clone showed up just once. The clonotype comes from a man aged 25-40 years in good health. Sequenced sample: naive CD4+ T cells sorted from blood. Subset meaning: CD45RA+ positively selected.

The DNA for the CDR3 is TGTGCCAGCAGCAAAGAGGGGATAGCGGGAGATGAGAACACCGGGGAGCTGTTTTTT. Translating gives CASSKEGIAGDENTGELFF. The chain combines TRBV21-1 with TRBJ2-2; TRBD2 is the table's D call, not checked against the DNA. TRBV21-1 counts as a pseudogene. The CDR3 runs to 19 residues.